This T cell receptor beta chain was documented in a study of graft-versus-host responses after intestinal transplantation. As to this clone: Its antigen is currently unknown.

Using immunoSEQ multiplex PCR, the repertoire was profiled, and TCRdb retains in-frame clones only, with some absent. Of 85,000 to 90,000 clones in the sample, roughly 92% are singletons; the top ten hold over 0.3%. The CDR3 is 16 residues long. Germline V gene lookup returns CDR1 SEHNR and CDR2 FQNEAQ (reference sequence). Trimming stripped 0 bases from V and 2 bases from J, with 11 bases between. This TCR was recovered from a human donor who received an intestinal transplant. The chain carries TRBV7-9 and TRBJ2-1; D remains ambiguous. The sequencing used unstimulated CD4+ T cells sorted from spleen or lymph node cells, collected before intestinal transplant. The CDR3 is CASSLAGRTPYNEQFF. CDR3 DNA: TGTGCCAGCAGCTTAGCTGGACGAACTCCCTACAATGAGCAGTTCTTC.